The entry below describes one TCR beta chain. Its antigen is currently unknown. The PCR template was genomic DNA. The TCR beta CDR3 region was amplified using 30 forward and 13 reverse primers. From the multiplex PCR reads, TCRdb called clonotypes with MiXCR, one entry per CDR3 protein. The data contain 270,000 or so distinct CDR3 sequences, more than 40% of them singletons. The data originate from a study of type 1 and type 2 diabetes patients. Study background: Samples came from type 1 diabetic, type 2 diabetic or nondiabetic people, recruited in China. From PBMCs, CD4+ and CD8+ T cells were isolated by magnetic microbeads.

Study results and caveats: Both CD4+ and CD8+ type 2 diabetes repertoires showed significantly higher diversity than type 1.

This CDR3 comprises 12 residues. Germline CDR1 GTSNPN, CDR2 SVGIG (reference sequence). Deletions cut 4 bases from V and 5 bases from J, with 11 bases between. This clonotype was sampled from a man aged 18 to 30 with type 2 diabetes. The source material was peripheral blood mononuclear cells (PBMCs). This chain joins TRBV30 and TRBJ1-1, with D unresolved. In DNA, the CDR3 is TGTGCCTGGAACCCGGGGAGGACTGAAGCTTTCTTT. Its protein product is CAWNPGRTEAFF.